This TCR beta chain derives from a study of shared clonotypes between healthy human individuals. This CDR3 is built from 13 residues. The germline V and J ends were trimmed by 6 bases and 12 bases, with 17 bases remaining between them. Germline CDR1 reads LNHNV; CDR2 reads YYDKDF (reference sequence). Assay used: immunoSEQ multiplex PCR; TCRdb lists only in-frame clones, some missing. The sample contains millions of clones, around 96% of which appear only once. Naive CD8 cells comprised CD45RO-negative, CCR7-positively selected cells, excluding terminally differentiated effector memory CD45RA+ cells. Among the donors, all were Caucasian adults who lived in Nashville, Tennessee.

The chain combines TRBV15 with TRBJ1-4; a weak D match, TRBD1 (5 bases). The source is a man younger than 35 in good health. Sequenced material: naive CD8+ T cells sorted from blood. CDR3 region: CATSMTERMELFF. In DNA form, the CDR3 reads TGTGCCACCAGTATGACAGAGCGCATGGAACTGTTTTTT.